The clone carrying this T cell receptor (beta chain) has just a few counts. This sample was included in a study of blood T cells in healthy people across ages. Primed by a sample-barcoded 5' primer and a J-beta primer mix, a second PCR proceeded for 7 to 11 cycles. TCRdb itself ran the 5' RACE reads through MiXCR, one entry per CDR3 protein. The sample shows 550,000 to 750,000 distinct CDR3 sequences, around 21% of them seen only once. Germline loops: CDR1 LGHDT, CDR2 YNNKEL (reference sequence). CDR3 length equals 14 residues. Trimming left V 5 bases short and J 0 bases short, with 9 bases between. This TCR came from a man in his sixties or seventies in good health. J is TRBJ2-3 and V is TRBV3-1; tentative D call: TRBD1 (5 bases). Material: blood. The CDR3 loop is CASSYWTSTDTQYF. For the CDR3, the DNA is TGTGCCAGCAGCTACTGGACAAGCACAGATACGCAGTATTTT.